This TCR beta chain was captured by sequencing in a study of blood T cell repertoires in COVID-19. Germline V gene lookup returns CDR1 MDHEN and CDR2 SYDVKM. This CDR3 spans 15 amino acids. Trimming left V 3 bases short and J 0 bases short, with 10 bases between. The method was immunoSEQ multiplex PCR; TCRdb's version includes in-frame clones alone and lacks a portion of them. Of 150,000 to 200,000 clones listed, roughly 88% were seen once; the top ten hold about 10%. This TCR was recovered from a human donor with active or convalescent COVID-19. The donor label of this sample is uncertain. Sequencing input: peripheral blood. V and J are TRBV28 and TRBJ2-3; D unclear. The CDR3 protein is CASSLQRTSTDTQYF. CDR3 bases: TGTGCCAGCAGTTTGCAGCGCACTAGCACAGATACGCAGTATTTT.